A single sample gave rise to the 16 T cell receptor beta chains below, sequenced in a study of blood T cell repertoires in COVID-19. Clones were read by immunoSEQ multiplex PCR, and TCRdb kept only the in-frame ones, dropping some. There are about 370,000 clones in the sample; approximately 92% occur only once, and more than 0.8% lies in the top ten. The sequencing input was PBMCs or T cells enriched from blood (not recorded which). The origin of the receptors is a man aged 18-30 years who had recovered from COVID-19.

The chain is built from TRBV12-3 or TRBV12-4 and TRBJ2-2; D is undetermined. V shed 6 bases and J shed 5 bases, with 10 bases lying between them. This CDR3 comprises 13 residues. CDR3 DNA sequence: TGTGCCAGCAGGGAACAGTGGACCGGGGAGCTGTTTTTT. It translates to CASREQWTGELFF.

The chain employs TRBV4-1 and TRBJ2-1; TRBD2 is a possible D gene (6 bases). The CDR3 runs 16 residues. Germline V gene data show CDR1 as MGHRA and CDR2 as YSYEKL. V shed 2 bases and J shed 4 bases, with 15 bases lying between them. The CDR3 region has the DNA TGCGCCAGCAGCCAATTAACTAGCCCCGAATACAATGAGCAGTTCTTC. Amino acids: CASSQLTSPEYNEQFF.

The genes are TRBV7-3 and TRBJ2-1; D might be TRBD2 (6 bases). Germline V gene lookup returns CDR1 SGHTA and CDR2 FQGTGA. V was shortened by 2 bases and J by 2 bases, with 19 bases between the two germline ends. The CDR3 runs to 18 residues. Here the CDR3 reads CASSLSAWDGGTYNEQFF. For the CDR3, the DNA is TGTGCCAGCAGCTTATCTGCGTGGGACGGGGGAACCTACAATGAGCAGTTCTTC.

The chain joins TRBV25-1 to TRBJ2-7; a possible D gene is TRBD2 (5 bases). The germline V and J ends were trimmed by 3 bases and 0 bases, with 6 bases remaining between them. CDR1 is MGHDK, CDR2 SYGVNS, per germline. The CDR3 loop spans 13 amino acids. The CDR3 coding sequence is TGTGCCAGCAGTGACGGGGTCTCCTACGAGCAGTACTTC. Residues: CASSDGVSYEQYF.

The rearrangement links TRBV6-5 to TRBJ2-7, with D tentatively TRBD2 (7 bases). Germline-derived CDR1 and CDR2 are MNHEY and SVGAGI. The CDR3 is 14 residues long. The V end lost 5 bases, the J end lost 0 bases, and 11 bases lay between the germline ends. The CDR3 here is CASSRGGSSYEQYF. In DNA, the CDR3 is TGTGCCAGCAGTCGCGGGGGCAGCTCCTACGAGCAGTACTTC.

This chain uses TRBV5-1 with TRBJ2-3; possible D gene TRBD1, 5 bases. Germline CDR1 reads SGHRS; CDR2 reads YFSETQ. The CDR3 runs to 18 residues. Trimming stripped 0 bases from V and 1 base from J, with 18 bases between. In DNA form, the CDR3 reads TGCGCCAGCAGCTTGGGGACGGACACGTATCGCCGCACAGATACGCAGTATTTT. Its protein is CASSLGTDTYRRTDTQYF.

This clone was counted between two and nine times. The chain joins TRBV5-1 to TRBJ2-2; D remains ambiguous. Germline CDR1 SGHRS, CDR2 YFSETQ. V lost 2 bases to trimming and J lost 0 bases, with 8 bases between them. The CDR3 has 15 residues. CDR3: CASSFSTANTGELFF. The CDR3 DNA sequence: TGCGCCAGCAGCTTTAGCACTGCGAACACCGGGGAGCTGTTTTTT.

This chain joins TRBV28 and TRBJ1-3; D is perhaps TRBD1 (6 bases). The CDR3 is made up of 16 amino acids. Trimming took off 5 bases at V and 7 bases at J, with 21 bases between the two ends. Germline CDR1 and CDR2: MDHEN and SYDVKM. The CDR3 coding sequence is TGTGCCAGCAGTCCAGCCTGGGACACCGGTCGGAACACCATATATTTT. Protein: CASSPAWDTGRNTIYF.

The chain has TRBV19 and TRBJ2-1; the D gene is possibly TRBD2 (5 bases). V was shortened by 1 base and J by 2 bases, with 12 bases between the two germline ends. The CDR3 totals 16 residues. Germline V CDR1 and CDR2: LNHDA, SQIVND (reference sequence). The CDR3 here is CASSIVWESAYNEQFF. DNA of the CDR3: TGTGCCAGTAGTATAGTGTGGGAGTCTGCCTACAATGAGCAGTTCTTC.

This chain connects TRBV7-9 to TRBJ2-1; a possible D gene is TRBD1 (6 bases). The CDR3 spans 14 residues. Germline V CDR1 and CDR2: SEHNR, FQNEAQ (reference sequence). The V end lost 3 bases, the J end lost 6 bases, and 12 bases lay between the germline ends. For the CDR3, the DNA is TGTGCCAGCAGCTTGTCGCACAGGGTCAATGAGCAGTTCTTC. Protein sequence: CASSLSHRVNEQFF.

The chain links TRBV18 to TRBJ2-2; 9 bases map to TRBD2. In germline, CDR1 is KGHSH, CDR2 LQKENI. This CDR3 contains 17 residues. With 4 bases clipped from V and 2 bases from J, the junction kept 8 bases outside the gene matches. The CDR3 DNA follows: TGTGCCAGCTCACGTTTCCTTAGCGGGGGAAACACCGGGGAGCTGTTTTTT. Its translation: CASSRFLSGGNTGELFF.

The genes are TRBV19 and TRBJ2-2; TRBD1 matches 9 bases. The V gene's germline CDR1 is LNHDA and CDR2 SQIVND (reference sequence). The CDR3 consists of 15 residues. After removal of 7 bases from V and 3 bases from J, the junction contained 6 bases not matched to a gene. The CDR3 protein is CASKGGTGYTGELFF. DNA for the CDR3: TGTGCCAGTAAGGGGGGGACAGGGTACACCGGGGAGCTGTTTTTT.

The rearrangement links TRBV5-1 to TRBJ2-1; D is perhaps TRBD1 (5 bases). V lost 4 bases, J lost 2 bases, and 13 bases lay in between. This CDR3 is 15 amino acids long. Germline-derived CDR1 and CDR2 are SGHRS and YFSETQ. This CDR3 reads CASSGLGRTYNEQFF. The DNA of the CDR3 is TGCGCCAGCAGCGGGCTGGGGCGGACCTACAATGAGCAGTTCTTC.

V and J are TRBV5-1 and TRBJ1-1; D gene uncertain. The CDR3 totals 14 residues. Germline assignment: CDR1 SGHRS and CDR2 YFSETQ. V shed 4 bases and J shed 0 bases, with 10 bases lying between them. CDR3 coding DNA: TGCGCCAGCAGCAATCAAACAGTGAACACTGAAGCTTTCTTT. Its protein is CASSNQTVNTEAFF.

This clone came up a few times. The chain joins TRBV19 to TRBJ1-2, with 7 bases fitting TRBD1. The CDR3 extends over 15 amino acids. V trimming: 6 bases; J trimming: 4 bases; junction bases outside the gene matches: 11. Germline V gene lookup returns CDR1 LNHDA and CDR2 SQIVND (reference sequence). The CDR3 protein is CASRPGQVAPYGYTF. The DNA of the CDR3 is TGTGCCAGTAGACCCGGACAGGTCGCCCCCTATGGCTACACCTTC.

CDR3 nucleotides: TGTGCCAGCAGTAAAGAGGGGGCTAGGAATGAGCAGTTCTTC. This sequence encodes CASSKEGARNEQFF. The genes are TRBV27 and TRBJ2-1, with 7 bases matching TRBD1. The J segment lost 7 bases and the V segment lost 5 bases, leaving 8 bases of the junction unmatched. In germline, CDR1 is MNHEY, CDR2 SMNVEV (reference sequence). This CDR3 is built from 14 residues.